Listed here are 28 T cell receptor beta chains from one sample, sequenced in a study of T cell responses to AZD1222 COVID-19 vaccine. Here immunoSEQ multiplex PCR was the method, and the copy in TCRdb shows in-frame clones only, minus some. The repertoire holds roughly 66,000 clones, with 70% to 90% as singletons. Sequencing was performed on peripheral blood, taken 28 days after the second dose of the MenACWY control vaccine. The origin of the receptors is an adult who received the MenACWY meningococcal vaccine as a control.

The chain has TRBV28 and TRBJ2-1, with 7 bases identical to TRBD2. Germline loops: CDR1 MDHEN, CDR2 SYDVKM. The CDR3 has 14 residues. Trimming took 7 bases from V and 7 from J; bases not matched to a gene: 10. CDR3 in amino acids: CASIGRAGRNEQFF. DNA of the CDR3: TGTGCCAGCATTGGGAGGGCAGGGAGGAATGAGCAGTTCTTC.

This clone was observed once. CDR3 in DNA: TGTGCCAGCAGTGTACAGGGATACTCCTATAATTCACCCCTCCACTTT. This encodes CASSVQGYSYNSPLHF. V usage is TRBV27 and J usage is TRBJ1-6, with D possibly being TRBD1 (6 bases). V was clipped by 5 bases and J by 0 bases, with 11 bases between them. The CDR3 contains 16 residues. Germline values: CDR1 MNHEY, CDR2 SMNVEV (reference sequence).

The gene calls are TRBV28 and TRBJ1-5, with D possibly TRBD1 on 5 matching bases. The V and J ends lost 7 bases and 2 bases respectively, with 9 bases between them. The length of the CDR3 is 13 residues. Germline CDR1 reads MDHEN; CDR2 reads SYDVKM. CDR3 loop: CASKQGGNQPQHF. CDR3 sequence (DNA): TGTGCCAGCAAGCAGGGTGGCAATCAGCCCCAGCATTTT.

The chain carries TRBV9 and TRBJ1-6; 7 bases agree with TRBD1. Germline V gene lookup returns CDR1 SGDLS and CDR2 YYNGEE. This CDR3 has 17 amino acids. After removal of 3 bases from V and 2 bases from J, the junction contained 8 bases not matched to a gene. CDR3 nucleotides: TGTGCCAGCAGCGCCGGAAGGGGGACAGCCTATAATTCACCCCTCCACTTT. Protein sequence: CASSAGRGTAYNSPLHF.

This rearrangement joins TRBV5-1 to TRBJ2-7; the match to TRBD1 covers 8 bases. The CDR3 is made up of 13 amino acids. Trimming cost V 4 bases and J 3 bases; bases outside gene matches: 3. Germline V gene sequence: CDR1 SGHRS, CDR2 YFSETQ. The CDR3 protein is CASSLDRDYEQYF. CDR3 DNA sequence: TGCGCCAGCAGCCTGGACAGGGACTACGAGCAGTACTTC.

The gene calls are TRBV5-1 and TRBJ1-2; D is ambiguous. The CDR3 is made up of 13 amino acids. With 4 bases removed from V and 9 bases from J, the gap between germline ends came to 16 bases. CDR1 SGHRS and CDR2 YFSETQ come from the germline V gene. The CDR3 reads CASSPGGVESYTF. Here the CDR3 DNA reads TGCGCCAGCAGCCCGGGCGGGGTTGAGAGCTACACCTTC.

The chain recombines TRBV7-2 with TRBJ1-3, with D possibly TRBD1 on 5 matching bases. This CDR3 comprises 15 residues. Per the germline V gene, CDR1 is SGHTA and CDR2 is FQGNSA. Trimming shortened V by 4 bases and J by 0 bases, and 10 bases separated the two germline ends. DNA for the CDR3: TGTGCCAGCAGCTCGACAGAGTACTCTGGAAACACCATATATTTT. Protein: CASSSTEYSGNTIYF.

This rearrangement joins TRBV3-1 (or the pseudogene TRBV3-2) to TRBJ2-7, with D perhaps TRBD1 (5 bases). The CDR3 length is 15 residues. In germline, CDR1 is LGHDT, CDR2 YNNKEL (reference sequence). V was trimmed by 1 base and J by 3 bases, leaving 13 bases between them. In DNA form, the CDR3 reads TGTGCCAGCAGCCAAGCTACAGGAGAACGCTACGAGCAGTACTTC. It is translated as CASSQATGERYEQYF.

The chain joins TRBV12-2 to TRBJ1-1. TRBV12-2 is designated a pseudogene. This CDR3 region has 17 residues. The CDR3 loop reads CASRLAGRGLRNTEAFF. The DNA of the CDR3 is TGTGCAAGTCGCTTAGCGGGGAGGGGCTTAAGGAACACTGAAGCTTTCTTT.

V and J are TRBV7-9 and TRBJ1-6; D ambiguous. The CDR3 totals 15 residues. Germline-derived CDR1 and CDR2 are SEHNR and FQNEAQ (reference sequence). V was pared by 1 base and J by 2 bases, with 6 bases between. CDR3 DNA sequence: TGTGCCAGCAGCTTAGAGGGCGCCTATAATTCACCCCTCCACTTT. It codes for CASSLEGAYNSPLHF.

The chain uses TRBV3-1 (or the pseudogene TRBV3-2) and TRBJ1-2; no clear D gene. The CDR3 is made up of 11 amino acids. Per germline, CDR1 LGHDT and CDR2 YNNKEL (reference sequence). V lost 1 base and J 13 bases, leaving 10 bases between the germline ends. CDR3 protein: CASSQGRTSTF. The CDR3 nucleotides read TGTGCCAGCAGCCAAGGCAGAACTAGCACCTTC.

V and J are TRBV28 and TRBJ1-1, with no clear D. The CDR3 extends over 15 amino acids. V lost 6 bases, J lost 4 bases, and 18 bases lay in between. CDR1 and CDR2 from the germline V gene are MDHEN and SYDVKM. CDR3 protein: CASRKYRTFVTEAFF. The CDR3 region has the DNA TGTGCCAGCAGAAAATACCGGACCTTTGTCACTGAAGCTTTCTTT. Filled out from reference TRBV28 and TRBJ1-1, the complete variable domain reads DVKVTQSSRYLVKRTGEKVFLECVQDMDHENMFWYRQDPGLGLRLIYFSYDVKMKEKGDIPEGYSVSREKKERFSLILESASTNQTSMYLCASRKYRTFVTEAFFGQGTRLTVV.

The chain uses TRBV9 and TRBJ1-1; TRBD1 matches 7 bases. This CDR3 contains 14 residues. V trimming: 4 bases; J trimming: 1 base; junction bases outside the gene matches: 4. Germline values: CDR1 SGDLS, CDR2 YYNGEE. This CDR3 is CASSPRDRNTEAFF. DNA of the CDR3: TGTGCCAGCAGCCCCCGGGACAGGAACACTGAAGCTTTCTTT.

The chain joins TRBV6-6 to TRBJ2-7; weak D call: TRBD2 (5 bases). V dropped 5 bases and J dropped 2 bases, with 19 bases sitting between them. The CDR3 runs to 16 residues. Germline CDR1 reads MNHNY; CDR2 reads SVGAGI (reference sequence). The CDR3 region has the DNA TGTGCCAGCAGTCGACATTTGAGGGAACCTGCCTACGAGCAGTACTTC. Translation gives CASSRHLREPAYEQYF.

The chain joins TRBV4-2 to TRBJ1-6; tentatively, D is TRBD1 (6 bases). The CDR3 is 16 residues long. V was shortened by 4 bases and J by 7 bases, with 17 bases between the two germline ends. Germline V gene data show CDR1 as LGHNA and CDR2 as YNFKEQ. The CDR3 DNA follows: TGTGCCAGCAGCCTGGTAGGACAGAACCAAAATTCACCCCTCCACTTT. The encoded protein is CASSLVGQNQNSPLHF.

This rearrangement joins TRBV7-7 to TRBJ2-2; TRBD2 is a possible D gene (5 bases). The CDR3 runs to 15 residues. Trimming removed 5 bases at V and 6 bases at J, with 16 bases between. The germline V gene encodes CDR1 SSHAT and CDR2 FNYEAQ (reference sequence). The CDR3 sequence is CASSPFLGVAGELFF. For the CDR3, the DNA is TGTGCCAGCAGCCCCTTCCTGGGAGTGGCCGGGGAGCTGTTTTTT.

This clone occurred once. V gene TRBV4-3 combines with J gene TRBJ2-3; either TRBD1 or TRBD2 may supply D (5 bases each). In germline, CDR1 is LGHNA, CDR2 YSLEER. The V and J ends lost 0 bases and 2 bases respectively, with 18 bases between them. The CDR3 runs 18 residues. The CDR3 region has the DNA TGCGCCAGCAGCCAAGATTTGGGACGCTCGACGTACACAGATACGCAGTATTTT. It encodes CASSQDLGRSTYTDTQYF.

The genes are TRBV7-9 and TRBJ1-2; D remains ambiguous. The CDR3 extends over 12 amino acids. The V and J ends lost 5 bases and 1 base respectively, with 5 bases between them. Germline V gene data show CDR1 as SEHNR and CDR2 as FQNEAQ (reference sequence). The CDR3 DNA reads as TGTGCCAGCAGCCTAGATAACTATGGCTACACCTTC. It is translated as CASSLDNYGYTF.

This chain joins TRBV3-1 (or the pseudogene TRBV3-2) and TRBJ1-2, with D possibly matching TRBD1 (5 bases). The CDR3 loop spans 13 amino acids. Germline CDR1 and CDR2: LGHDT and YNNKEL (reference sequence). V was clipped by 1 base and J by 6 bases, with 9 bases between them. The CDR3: CASSQAGNDGYTF. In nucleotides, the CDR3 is TGTGCCAGCAGCCAAGCAGGGAATGATGGCTACACCTTC.

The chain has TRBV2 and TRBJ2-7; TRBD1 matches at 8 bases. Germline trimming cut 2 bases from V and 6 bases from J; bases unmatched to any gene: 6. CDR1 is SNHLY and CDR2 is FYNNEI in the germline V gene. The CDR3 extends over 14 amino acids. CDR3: CASSEWTGSSEQYF. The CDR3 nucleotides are TGTGCCAGCAGTGAATGGACAGGGTCTTCCGAGCAGTACTTC.

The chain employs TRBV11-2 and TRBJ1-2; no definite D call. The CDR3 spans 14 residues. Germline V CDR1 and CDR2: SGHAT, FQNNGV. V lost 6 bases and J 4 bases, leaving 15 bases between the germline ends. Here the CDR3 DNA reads TGTGCCAGCAGGCGAATAGGGCGGACCTATGGCTACACCTTC. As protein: CASRRIGRTYGYTF.

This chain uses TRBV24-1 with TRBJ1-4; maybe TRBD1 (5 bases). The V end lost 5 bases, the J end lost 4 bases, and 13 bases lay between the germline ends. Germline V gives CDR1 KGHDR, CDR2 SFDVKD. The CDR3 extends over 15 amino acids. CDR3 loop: CATSVPTAVNEKLFF. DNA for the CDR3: TGTGCCACCAGTGTCCCGACAGCTGTTAATGAAAAACTGTTTTTT.

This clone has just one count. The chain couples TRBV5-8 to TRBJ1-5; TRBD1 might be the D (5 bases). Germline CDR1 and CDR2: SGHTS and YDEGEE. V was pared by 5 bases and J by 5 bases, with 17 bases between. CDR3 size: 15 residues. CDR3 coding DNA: TGTGCCAGCAGGACCCGCGGGACGCCCGATCAGCCCCAGCATTTT. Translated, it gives CASRTRGTPDQPQHF.

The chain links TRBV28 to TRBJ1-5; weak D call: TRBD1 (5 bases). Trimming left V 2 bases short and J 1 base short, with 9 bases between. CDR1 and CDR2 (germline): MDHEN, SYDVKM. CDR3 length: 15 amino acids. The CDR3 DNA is TGTGCCAGCAGTTTAAGGGGATGGAGCAATCAGCCCCAGCATTTT. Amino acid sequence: CASSLRGWSNQPQHF.

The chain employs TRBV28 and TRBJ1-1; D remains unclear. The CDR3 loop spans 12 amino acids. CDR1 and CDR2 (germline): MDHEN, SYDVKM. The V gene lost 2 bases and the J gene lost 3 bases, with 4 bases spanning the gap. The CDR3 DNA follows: TGTGCCAGCAGTTTAGTCGACACTGAAGCTTTCTTT. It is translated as CASSLVDTEAFF.

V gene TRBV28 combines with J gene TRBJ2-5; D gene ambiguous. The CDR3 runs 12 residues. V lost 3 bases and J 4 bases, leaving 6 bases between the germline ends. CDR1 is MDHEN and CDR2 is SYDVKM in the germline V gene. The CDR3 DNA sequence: TGTGCCAGCAGTTTGATCGGAGAGACCCAGTACTTC. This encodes CASSLIGETQYF.

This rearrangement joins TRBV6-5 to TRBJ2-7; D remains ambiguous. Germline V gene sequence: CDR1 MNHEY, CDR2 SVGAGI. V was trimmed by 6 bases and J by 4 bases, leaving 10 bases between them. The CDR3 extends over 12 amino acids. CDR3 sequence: CASSPDAYEQYF. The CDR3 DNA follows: TGTGCCAGCAGCCCGGACGCTTACGAGCAGTACTTC.

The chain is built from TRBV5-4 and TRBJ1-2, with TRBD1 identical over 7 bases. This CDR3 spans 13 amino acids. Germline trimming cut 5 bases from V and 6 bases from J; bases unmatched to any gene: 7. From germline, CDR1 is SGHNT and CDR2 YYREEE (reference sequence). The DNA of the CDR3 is TGTGCCAGCAGACGACAGGGTTTGGATGGCTACACCTTC. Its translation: CASRRQGLDGYTF.